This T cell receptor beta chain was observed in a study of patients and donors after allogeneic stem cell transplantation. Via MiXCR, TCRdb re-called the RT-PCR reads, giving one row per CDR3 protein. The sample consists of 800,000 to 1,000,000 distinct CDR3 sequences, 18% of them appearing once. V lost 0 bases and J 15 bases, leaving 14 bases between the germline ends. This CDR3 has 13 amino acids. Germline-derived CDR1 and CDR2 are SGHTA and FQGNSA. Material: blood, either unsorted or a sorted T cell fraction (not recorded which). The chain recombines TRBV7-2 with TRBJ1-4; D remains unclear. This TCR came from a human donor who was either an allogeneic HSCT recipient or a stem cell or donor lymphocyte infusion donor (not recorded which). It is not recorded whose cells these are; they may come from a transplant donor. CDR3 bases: TGTGCCAGCAGCTTAGCGTCGAGGAGCCTAGTGTTTTTT. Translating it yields CASSLASRSLVFF.